Here is one T cell receptor (beta chain) with its context. The entry originates in a study of a mutant IDH1 vaccine in newly diagnosed glioma. The protocol was immunoSEQ multiplex PCR, while the TCRdb copy is restricted to in-frame clones and leaves out a portion. The table records under 65,000 clones, approximately 80% of them present only once. V was clipped by 3 bases and J by 4 bases, with 14 bases between them. CDR3 size: 14 residues. Germline lookup yields CDR1 SGDLS and CDR2 YYNGEE. Time point meaning: baseline, week 1 (first vaccination visit). Specified treatment: pre-vaccination baseline after standard-of-care therapy.

The chain carries TRBV9 and TRBJ2-7, with a tentative D call TRBD2 (5 bases). The receptor was isolated from a man aged 18 to 29 with glioma. This material consisted of PBMCs, taken from a glioma patient treated with radiotherapy, temozolomide or both. The CDR3 nucleotides read TGTGCCAGCAGCGCGGCGGACTTCGGGTACGAGCAGTACTTC. Residues: CASSAADFGYEQYF. Full variable domain (missing parts from reference TRBV9 and TRBJ2-7): DSGVTQTPKHLITATGQRVTLRCSPRSGDLSVYWYQQSLDQGLQFLIQYYNGEERAKGNILERFSAQQFPDLHSELNLSSLELGDSALYFCASSAADFGYEQYFGPGTRLTVT.